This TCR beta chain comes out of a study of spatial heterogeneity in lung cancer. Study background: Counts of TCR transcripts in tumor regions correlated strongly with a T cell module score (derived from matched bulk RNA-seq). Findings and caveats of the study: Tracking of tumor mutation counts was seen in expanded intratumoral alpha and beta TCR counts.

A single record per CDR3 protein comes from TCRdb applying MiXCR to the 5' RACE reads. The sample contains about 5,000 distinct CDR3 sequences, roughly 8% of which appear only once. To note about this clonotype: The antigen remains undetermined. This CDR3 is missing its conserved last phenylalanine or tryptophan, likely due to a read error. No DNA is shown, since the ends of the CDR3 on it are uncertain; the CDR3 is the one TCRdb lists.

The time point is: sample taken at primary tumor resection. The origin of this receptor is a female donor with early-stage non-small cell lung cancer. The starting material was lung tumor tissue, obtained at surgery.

Here the CDR3 reads CASSFGRQD. V is TRBV27 and J is TRBJ2-3. Germline V gene sequence: CDR1 MNHEY, CDR2 SMNVEV (reference sequence). 9 amino acids form the CDR3, both terminal residues included.